These 3 T cell receptor beta chains were all obtained from the same sample, sequenced in a study of blood T cell repertoires in COVID-19. Clones were sequenced by immunoSEQ multiplex PCR, and TCRdb holds only the in-frame ones, with some missing. Seen here are around 470,000 clones, 85% to 90% observed once, and the top ten hold approximately 0.9%. Specimen: peripheral blood. Receptor source: a man between 18 and 35 years old with COVID-19, enrolled during active disease.

This clone was detected once. The V gene is TRBV12-3 or TRBV12-4, the J gene TRBJ1-1; TRBD1 is a possible D gene (5 bases). Trimming stripped 6 bases from V and 6 bases from J, with 11 bases between. CDR3 length equals 12 residues. CDR3 bases: TGTGCCAGCAGCCCCCCGGGGGCTGAAGCTTTCTTT. Translation: CASSPPGAEAFF.

J is TRBJ2-3 and V is TRBV2; D is perhaps TRBD1 (5 bases). Germline CDR1 SNHLY, CDR2 FYNNEI. This CDR3 comprises 13 residues. V was trimmed by 4 bases and J by 0 bases, leaving 5 bases between them. CDR3: CASSGQSTDTQYF. The CDR3 coding sequence is TGTGCCAGCAGTGGACAGAGCACAGATACGCAGTATTTT.

This clone was detected a few times. The V call is TRBV16, the J call TRBJ2-7, with unresolved D. Trimming took 0 bases from V and 7 from J, leaving 4 bases between them. Germline loops: CDR1 KGHSY, CDR2 FQNENV. CDR3 length equals 11 residues. The CDR3 loop reads CASSQSREQYF. Here the CDR3 DNA reads TGTGCCAGCAGCCAATCGCGGGAGCAGTACTTC. Combining the CDR3 with reference TRBV16 and TRBJ2-7 gives the whole variable domain GEEVAQTPKHLVRGEGQKAKLYCAPIKGHSYVFWYQQVLKNEFKFLISFQNENVFDETGMPKERFSAKCLPNSPCSLEIQATKLEDSAVYFCASSQSREQYFGPGTRLTVT.